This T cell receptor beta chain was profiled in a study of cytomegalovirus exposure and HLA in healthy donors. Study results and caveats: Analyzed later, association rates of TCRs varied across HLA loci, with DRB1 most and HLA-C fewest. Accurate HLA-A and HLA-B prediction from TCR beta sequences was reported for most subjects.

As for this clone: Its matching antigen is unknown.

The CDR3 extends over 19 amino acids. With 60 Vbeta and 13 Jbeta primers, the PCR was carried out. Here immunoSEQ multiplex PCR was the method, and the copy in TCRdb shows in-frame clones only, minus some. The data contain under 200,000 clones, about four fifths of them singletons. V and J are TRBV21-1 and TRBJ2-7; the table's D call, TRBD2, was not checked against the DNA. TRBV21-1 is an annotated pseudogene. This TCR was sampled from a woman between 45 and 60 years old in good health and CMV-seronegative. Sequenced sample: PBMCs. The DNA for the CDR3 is TGTGCCAGCAGCAAAGTGCGGACTAGCGGGAGAGTACCGGACTACGAGCAGTACTTC. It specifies CASSKVRTSGRVPDYEQYF.